This T cell receptor (beta chain) was observed in a study of blood T cell repertoires in COVID-19. Turning to the study itself: Material from acute and convalescent COVID-19 was sourced from the United States, Italy and Spain.

V gave up 3 bases and J gave up 13 bases, with 13 bases separating them. CDR1 SGHDT and CDR2 YYEEEE come from the germline V gene. CDR3 length equals 12 residues. Assay used: immunoSEQ multiplex PCR; TCRdb lists only in-frame clones, some missing. This sample has about 150,000 clones; about four fifths occur once, and the top ten carry 0.45% to 0.6%. The sequenced sample consisted of peripheral blood. This chain uses TRBV5-6 with TRBJ1-4; D is perhaps TRBD1 (6 bases). This clonotype was sampled from a man aged 60-69 years with acute or convalescent COVID-19. The DNA of the CDR3 is TGTGCCAGCAGCTCCTCAGACAGGAGACTGTTTTTT. It codes for CASSSSDRRLFF. The full variable domain, with the rest looked up from reference TRBV5-6 and TRBJ1-4, is DAGVTQSPTHLIKTRGQQVTLRCSPKSGHDTVSWYQQALGQGPQFIFQYYEEEERQRGNFPDRFSGHQFPNYSSELNVNALLLGDSALYLCASSSSDRRLFFGSGTQLSVL.